The present T cell receptor beta chain was sequenced within a study of blood T cell repertoires in COVID-19. Method: immunoSEQ multiplex PCR; TCRdb's copy keeps in-frame clones and lacks some. The sample has some 100,000 clones, approximately 92% seen once. The ends were cut back, 5 bases at V and 8 bases at J, with 7 bases in the middle. CDR1 and CDR2 (germline): LNHDA, SQIVND (reference sequence). The CDR3 has 11 amino acids. The sequence came from a man aged 50-60 years with active COVID-19. Material: peripheral blood. The V gene is TRBV19, the J gene TRBJ2-1; D is unclear. CDR3 sequence: CASSLVDEQFF. The CDR3 DNA reads TGTGCCAGTAGTTTAGTAGATGAGCAGTTCTTC.